The 22 T cell receptor beta chains below were found in one sample sequenced in a study of Ad26.COV2.S vaccination and SARS-CoV-2 variants. Sample treatment: around 19 received Ad26.COV2.S at low or high dose, single or two shots; 5 received placebo; per-sample allocation not given. Collection of samples fell on day 63 after the first vaccine or placebo injection. Some clones are missing from TCRdb's copy, which holds only in-frame ones; the method was immunoSEQ multiplex PCR. This table holds about 400,000 clones, about 88% found once. The source was peripheral blood, collected in a trial of Ad26.COV2.S vaccine versus placebo. All receptors come from a person aged 18-65 years who received the Ad26.COV2.S COVID-19 vaccine or a placebo.

This clone was detected a few times. The genes are TRBV4-1 and TRBJ1-4; TRBD1 matches at 8 bases. Germline values: CDR1 MGHRA, CDR2 YSYEKL. The CDR3 covers 15 residues. The junction had 9 bases not matched to a gene; V was cut back by 5 bases and J by 7 bases. CDR3 sequence reads: CASSVPGQGGEKLFF. The CDR3 DNA follows: TGCGCCAGCAGCGTACCTGGACAGGGTGGTGAAAAACTGTTTTTT.

J is TRBJ2-7 and V is TRBV5-5, with D perhaps TRBD1 or TRBD2 (7 bases each). In germline, CDR1 is SGHKS, CDR2 YYEKEE (reference sequence). V was trimmed by 7 bases and J by 3 bases, leaving 26 bases between them. CDR3 size: 17 residues. The CDR3 here is CASAPPEAGQQGYEQYF. The CDR3 DNA reads TGTGCCAGCGCGCCCCCCGAAGCGGGACAGCAGGGCTACGAGCAGTACTTC.

This chain uses TRBV6-5 with TRBJ1-3, with TRBD1 as a possible D gene (6 bases). Germline V lookup: CDR1 MNHEY, CDR2 SVGAGI. V shed 2 bases and J shed 3 bases, with 8 bases lying between them. The CDR3 has 14 amino acids. The CDR3 DNA follows: TGTGCCAGCAGTTACGGCAGGGGTGGAAACACCATATATTTT. Encoded protein: CASSYGRGGNTIYF.

The chain has TRBV5-1 and TRBJ2-4; D is ambiguous. The CDR3 has 15 residues. The germline V gene encodes CDR1 SGHRS and CDR2 YFSETQ. V lost 4 bases and J 3 bases, leaving 14 bases between the germline ends. The CDR3: CASSAGPQDKNIQYF. CDR3 DNA sequence: TGCGCCAGCAGCGCCGGGCCACAAGACAAAAACATTCAGTACTTC.

V usage is TRBV2 and J usage is TRBJ2-1, with TRBD2 identical over 12 bases. The CDR3 contains 15 residues. The junction had 5 bases not matched to a gene; V was cut back by 6 bases and J by 5 bases. From germline, CDR1 is SNHLY and CDR2 FYNNEI. The CDR3, as DNA: TGTGCCAGCAGCGAACTAGCGGGAGGCAACAATGAGCAGTTCTTC. Its translation is CASSELAGGNNEQFF.

The rearrangement links TRBV9 to TRBJ2-3; 9 bases agree with TRBD2. Germline CDR1 SGDLS, CDR2 YYNGEE. The trim removed 3 bases at V and 5 bases at J, leaving 7 bases unmatched. The CDR3 has 15 residues. The CDR3 loop is CASSAGTSQVDTQYF. CDR3 in DNA: TGTGCCAGCAGCGCCGGGACTAGCCAAGTAGATACGCAGTATTTT.

The chain combines TRBV20-1 with TRBJ2-1; no reliable D call. Germline V gives CDR1 DFQATT, CDR2 SNEGSKA (reference sequence). The CDR3 length is 11 residues. V dropped 1 base and J dropped 7 bases, with 5 bases sitting between them. The CDR3 DNA follows: TGCAGTGCTAGAGCCCGGAATGAGCAGTTCTTC. Amino acid sequence: CSARARNEQFF.

This chain connects TRBV10-2 to TRBJ1-1, with TRBD1 as a possible D gene (5 bases). The ends were cut back, 2 bases at V and 3 bases at J, with 10 bases in the middle. The CDR3 has 14 residues. Germline V gene lookup returns CDR1 WSHSY and CDR2 SAAADI. The CDR3 region is CASSEGGTDTEAFF. The CDR3 DNA reads TGCGCCAGCAGTGAGGGGGGGACGGACACTGAAGCTTTCTTT.

This sequence joins TRBV7-9 and TRBJ1-2; D remains ambiguous. The CDR3 length is 14 residues. The V gene's germline CDR1 is SEHNR and CDR2 FQNEAQ (reference sequence). V was shortened by 6 bases and J by 5 bases, with 16 bases between the two germline ends. The CDR3 sequence is CASSYLDDRYGYTF. CDR3 in DNA: TGTGCCAGCAGTTATTTAGACGACCGGTATGGCTACACCTTC.

The chain combines TRBV9 with TRBJ2-3; D call uncertain. The CDR3 length is 14 residues. V shed 3 bases and J shed 6 bases, with 14 bases lying between them. CDR1 is SGDLS, CDR2 YYNGEE, per germline. This chain's CDR3 is CASSAGPRSDTQYF. The CDR3, as DNA: TGTGCCAGCAGCGCCGGGCCACGCTCCGATACGCAGTATTTT.

This rearrangement joins TRBV9 to TRBJ2-3; D unresolved. The germline V gene has CDR1 SGDLS and CDR2 YYNGEE. CDR3 length: 12 residues. Trimming removed 3 bases from V and 4 bases from J, with 6 bases in between. The CDR3 DNA follows: TGTGCCAGCAGCGCGTTGGCAGATACGCAGTATTTT. Translating it yields CASSALADTQYF. Supplemented by reference TRBV9 and TRBJ2-3, the full variable domain reads DSGVTQTPKHLITATGQRVTLRCSPRSGDLSVYWYQQSLDQGLQFLIQYYNGEERAKGNILERFSAQQFPDLHSELNLSSLELGDSALYFCASSALADTQYFGPGTRLTVL.

This chain connects TRBV28 to TRBJ1-5; 7 nucleotides align to TRBD1. CDR3 length equals 15 residues. The germline gives CDR1 MDHEN, CDR2 SYDVKM. With 6 bases clipped from V and 1 base from J, the junction kept 6 bases outside the gene matches. DNA for the CDR3: TGTGCCAGCAGCTTAGGGGGCGGGAGCAATCAGCCCCAGCATTTT. This translates into CASSLGGGSNQPQHF.

This chain links TRBV6-1 with TRBJ2-7; D not certain. Looked up from germline, CDR1 is MNHNS and CDR2 is SASEGT. V was trimmed by 3 bases and J by 3 bases, leaving 12 bases between them. This CDR3 has 14 residues. CDR3 sequence: CASSESDDDYEQYF. The CDR3, as DNA: TGTGCCAGCAGTGAGTCAGACGACGACTACGAGCAGTACTTC.

The gene calls are TRBV6-5 and TRBJ2-2; TRBD2 matches 7 bases. The J segment lost 3 bases and the V segment lost 8 bases, leaving 9 bases of the junction unmatched. Germline V gives CDR1 MNHEY, CDR2 SVGAGI. The CDR3 length is 15 residues. The CDR3 here is CASPLAVGDTGELFF. CDR3 DNA sequence: TGTGCCAGCCCCCTAGCGGTGGGAGACACCGGGGAGCTGTTTTTT.

This sequence joins TRBV5-6 and TRBJ2-1; weak D call: TRBD2 (5 bases). V was trimmed by 3 bases and J by 4 bases, leaving 8 bases between them. Germline loops: CDR1 SGHDT, CDR2 YYEEEE. The CDR3 sequence is 13 residues long. CDR3 nucleotides: TGTGCCAGCAGCTGGACTGAATACAATGAGCAGTTCTTC. This codes for CASSWTEYNEQFF. The full variable domain, its missing parts supplied by reference TRBV5-6 and TRBJ2-1, is DAGVTQSPTHLIKTRGQQVTLRCSPKSGHDTVSWYQQALGQGPQFIFQYYEEEERQRGNFPDRFSGHQFPNYSSELNVNALLLGDSALYLCASSWTEYNEQFFGPGTRLTVL.

V gene TRBV7-6 combines with J gene TRBJ1-5; TRBD1 matches 12 bases. CDR1 is SGHVS, CDR2 FNYEAQ, per germline. This CDR3 comprises 15 residues. J gave up 6 bases and V 5 bases, and 5 bases lay outside the gene matches. The CDR3 coding sequence is TGTGCCAGCAGCCAGGGACAGGGGGCGGGTCAGCCCCAGCATTTT. Its protein product is CASSQGQGAGQPQHF.

This chain uses TRBV5-1 with TRBJ2-2; 9 bases are shared with TRBD2. Germline V gene sequence: CDR1 SGHRS, CDR2 YFSETQ. V was clipped by 4 bases and J by 3 bases; unmatched bases: 4. The CDR3 contains 15 residues. The CDR3 DNA reads as TGCGCCAGCAGCGGGGGACTAGCCGACACCGGGGAGCTGTTTTTT. It encodes CASSGGLADTGELFF.

The chain's CDR3 is CASSTPGLAGEGGVTDTQYF. CDR3 bases: TGTGCCAGTAGTACTCCGGGACTAGCGGGAGAGGGGGGGGTCACAGATACGCAGTATTTT. The chain carries TRBV19 and TRBJ2-3; 14 bases fit TRBD2. The CDR3 covers 20 residues. From germline, CDR1 is LNHDA and CDR2 SQIVND (reference sequence). The ends lost 4 bases at V and 2 bases at J; junction bases unmatched: 14.

This clone has more than one count but fewer than ten. The chain combines TRBV4-3 with TRBJ2-1; 8 bases line up with TRBD1. V dropped 0 bases and J dropped 0; count of bases not matched to a gene: 1. CDR3 length: 16 residues. Germline V gene lookup returns CDR1 LGHNA and CDR2 YSLEER. CDR3 sequence: CASSQDTGGSYNEQFF. The DNA for the CDR3 is TGCGCCAGCAGCCAAGATACAGGGGGCTCCTACAATGAGCAGTTCTTC.

The chain links TRBV5-6 to TRBJ1-6; D is uncertain. The CDR3 has 14 residues. Trimming stripped 0 bases from V and 6 bases from J, with 7 bases between. CDR1 and CDR2 (germline): SGHDT, YYEEEE. DNA for the CDR3: TGTGCCAGCAGCTTGGTTAGGGCTAATTCACCCCTCCACTTT. It is translated as CASSLVRANSPLHF. Full variable domain (missing parts from reference TRBV5-6 and TRBJ1-6): DAGVTQSPTHLIKTRGQQVTLRCSPKSGHDTVSWYQQALGQGPQFIFQYYEEEERQRGNFPDRFSGHQFPNYSSELNVNALLLGDSALYLCASSLVRANSPLHFGNGTRLTVT.

In DNA, the CDR3 is TGTGCCAGCACCTACCCTGCGGGTACGAACACCGGGGAGCTGTTTTTT. This translates into CASTYPAGTNTGELFF. This chain connects TRBV2 to TRBJ2-2; tentative D call: TRBD2 (5 bases). Trimming shortened V by 7 bases and J by 0 bases, and 15 bases separated the two germline ends. Germline values: CDR1 SNHLY, CDR2 FYNNEI. The CDR3 totals 16 residues.

The chain is built from TRBV5-4 and TRBJ2-3; D not certain. Germline lookup yields CDR1 SGHNT and CDR2 YYREEE (reference sequence). Deletions cut 0 bases from V and 5 bases from J, with 7 bases between. The CDR3 sequence is 13 residues long. CDR3 in DNA: TGTGCCAGCAGCTTGGTCCTCAGAGATACGCAGTATTTT. It translates to CASSLVLRDTQYF.